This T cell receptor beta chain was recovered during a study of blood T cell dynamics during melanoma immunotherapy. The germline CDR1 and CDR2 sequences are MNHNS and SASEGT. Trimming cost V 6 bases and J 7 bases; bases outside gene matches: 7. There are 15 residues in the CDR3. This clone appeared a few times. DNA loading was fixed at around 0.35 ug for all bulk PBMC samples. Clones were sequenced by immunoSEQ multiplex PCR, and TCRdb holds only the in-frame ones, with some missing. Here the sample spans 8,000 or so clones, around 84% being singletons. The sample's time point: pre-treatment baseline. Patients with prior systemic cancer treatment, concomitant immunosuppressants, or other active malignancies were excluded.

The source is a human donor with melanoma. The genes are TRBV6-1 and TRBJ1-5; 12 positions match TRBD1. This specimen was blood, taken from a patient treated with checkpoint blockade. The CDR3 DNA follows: TGTGCCAGCAGCCCCCGGGACAGGGGGCAGCAGCCCCAGCATTTT. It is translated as CASSPRDRGQQPQHF.